The 7 T cell receptor beta chains below were found in one sample sequenced in a study of cytomegalovirus exposure and HLA in healthy donors. PCR amplification relied on 60 Vbeta primers (plus 13 Jbeta primers). Here immunoSEQ multiplex PCR was the method, and the copy in TCRdb shows in-frame clones only, minus some. The table includes roughly 150,000 clones, roughly four fifths detected once. The specimen was PBMCs. These receptors originate from a female donor in good health and CMV-seronegative.

On this clone itself: The CDR3 does not close with the conserved phenylalanine or tryptophan, likely indicating a read error. The DNA is omitted, as the CDR3 cannot be located on it reliably, and the CDR3 follows TCRdb's listing. This chain joins TRBV2 and TRBJ1-1. Germline CDR1 and CDR2: SNHLY and FYNNEI. The CDR3 is made up of 9 amino acids, end residues included. The CDR3 sequence is CASSDGPGG.

V gene TRBV19 combines with J gene TRBJ1-5; D gene unclear. V gave up 1 base and J gave up 4 bases, with 11 bases separating them. CDR1 and CDR2 (germline): LNHDA, SQIVND (reference sequence). CDR3 size: 15 residues. The CDR3 protein is CASSIGGVRNQPQHF. CDR3 nucleotides: TGTGCCAGTAGTATAGGTGGCGTCAGGAATCAGCCCCAGCATTTT.

The chain links TRBV14 to TRBJ1-1; the D gene is possibly TRBD1 (6 bases). The CDR3 covers 15 residues. Per germline, CDR1 SGHDN and CDR2 FVKESK. Trimming took off 0 bases at V and 5 bases at J, with 13 bases between the two ends. The CDR3 nucleotides are TGTGCCAGCAGCCAAGATCGGATAAGGGGGACTGAAGCTTTCTTT. This translates into CASSQDRIRGTEAFF.

The chain has TRBV27 and TRBJ1-1, with TRBD1 identical over 7 bases. This CDR3 has 18 residues. Germline assignment: CDR1 MNHEY and CDR2 SMNVEV (reference sequence). Germline trimming cut 3 bases from V and 0 bases from J; bases unmatched to any gene: 13. CDR3 residues: CASSFTPQGLLVNTEAFF. The CDR3, as DNA: TGTGCCAGCAGTTTTACCCCACAGGGGTTGTTAGTGAACACTGAAGCTTTCTTT.

The chain joins TRBV11-3 to TRBJ2-3, with 9 bases aligning to TRBD2. CDR3 length: 15 amino acids. The J segment lost 6 bases and the V segment lost 5 bases, leaving 9 bases of the junction unmatched. Germline V gives CDR1 SGHNT, CDR2 YENEEA. The DNA of the CDR3 is TGTGCCAGCAGCCCCGGGTCGCGGGAGGGGGATACGCAGTATTTT. This sequence encodes CASSPGSREGDTQYF.

The chain is built from TRBV19 and TRBJ2-5; 8 bases fit TRBD1. CDR1 and CDR2 from the germline V gene are LNHDA and SQIVND (reference sequence). V dropped 3 bases and J dropped 5; count of bases not matched to a gene: 5. The CDR3 has 14 residues. The DNA of the CDR3 is TGTGCCAGTAGTATTGGTCAGGGGGCTGAGACCCAGTACTTC. Protein: CASSIGQGAETQYF.

The chain has TRBV7-9 and TRBJ1-2; D remains ambiguous. Between the trimmed V and J ends, which lost 5 bases and 4 bases, there was a span of 17 bases. The CDR3 runs to 15 residues. Germline CDR1 reads SEHNR; CDR2 reads FQNEAQ (reference sequence). CDR3 sequence reads: CASSPPNSGRYGYTF. DNA of the CDR3: TGTGCCAGCAGCCCCCCGAACTCAGGTCGCTATGGCTACACCTTC.